Following are 3 T cell receptor beta chains from one sample sequenced in a study of response to subunit inactivated influenza vaccine. MiXCR, applied by TCRdb to the RT-PCR reads, yields one record per CDR3 protein. The repertoire includes some 850,000 distinct CDR3 sequences, approximately 18% of them detected once, and roughly 10% sits in the top ten. Sequencing was performed on PBMCs from blood, taken 5 days after vaccination. The receptors come from a man between 45 and 60 years old who received an inactivated influenza vaccine.

The CDR3, as DNA: TGTGCCAGCATGCACGGGAGCTCCTATAATTCACCCCTCCACTTT. Its protein is CASMHGSSYNSPLHF. V gene TRBV6-1 combines with J gene TRBJ1-6; D unresolved. The CDR3 has 15 residues. Deletions cut 7 bases from V and 0 bases from J, with 10 bases between. CDR1 MNHNS and CDR2 SASEGT come from the germline V gene.

The chain employs TRBV20-1 and TRBJ2-1; D ambiguous. The CDR3 is 13 residues long. V lost 6 bases and J 4 bases, leaving 13 bases between the germline ends. Germline V lookup: CDR1 DFQATT, CDR2 SNEGSKA (reference sequence). CDR3 sequence reads: CSASRGVYNEQFF. In DNA form, the CDR3 reads TGCAGTGCGTCTCGTGGGGTTTACAATGAGCAGTTCTTC.

This chain uses TRBV6-2 or TRBV6-3 with TRBJ2-4; D uncertain. CDR1 is MNHEY, CDR2 SVGEGT, per germline. The CDR3 covers 16 residues. V shed 7 bases and J shed 0 bases, with 16 bases lying between them. The chain's CDR3 is CASTLASLLAKNIQYF. Here the CDR3 DNA reads TGTGCCAGCACCCTCGCAAGCCTCCTAGCCAAAAACATTCAGTACTTC.